The clone carrying this T cell receptor (beta chain) showed up just once. The antigen is undetermined. These data come from a study of post-analysis software for immune sequencing data. Study details: As for disease course, relapsing-remitting, secondary progressive and progressive-relapsing multiple sclerosis were all included.

Findings of the study overall: Co-batched samples clustered tightly together by F measure. Five or six TRBV segments were significantly more frequent in patients than in controls. TRBV5-6, TRBV5-1 and TRBV20-1 were among these segments.

Unique molecular identifiers had been added to the TCR beta cDNA libraries. TCRdb called the PCR reads again in MiXCR, with one record for every CDR3 protein. The sample includes 650,000 to 900,000 distinct CDR3 sequences, 46% seen only once; the top ten take 4.9%. V lost 0 bases and J 15 bases, leaving 16 bases between the germline ends. The germline gives CDR1 SGHKS, CDR2 YYEKEE (reference sequence). CDR3 length: 13 residues. The sample was blood. The receptor was derived from a girl aged 10 to 17 with multiple sclerosis. The V call is TRBV5-5, the J call TRBJ2-4, with D possibly TRBD2 on 6 matching bases. This CDR3 is CASSLEVTRERYF. CDR3 DNA sequence: TGTGCCAGCAGCTTGGAAGTGACCCGGGAGCGGTACTTC.